Shown below are 9 T cell receptor beta chains from a single sample sequenced in a study of T cells in Graves' hyperthyroidism and ophthalmopathy. TCR beta CDR3 region amplification was performed from RNA transcripts. TCR CDR3 regions were first amplified by RT-PCR with HTBI primers. TCRdb reprocessed the multiplex PCR reads with MiXCR, giving one entry per CDR3 protein. The sample lists 450,000 to 650,000 distinct CDR3 sequences, over 12% occurring once. Sequenced input: blood. The receptor set was obtained from a young woman with Graves' ophthalmopathy.

This chain joins TRBV29-1 and TRBJ1-2; 7 bases line up with TRBD1. CDR1 is SQVTM and CDR2 is ANQGSEA in the germline V gene. After removal of 1 base from V and 0 bases from J, the junction contained 5 bases not matched to a gene. This CDR3 has 15 residues. CDR3 nucleotides: TGCAGCGTTGAAGTTCGACAGGGACCTAACTATGGCTACACCTTC. Residues: CSVEVRQGPNYGYTF. Full variable domain (missing parts from reference TRBV29-1 and TRBJ1-2): SAVISQKPSRDICQRGTSLTIQCQVDSQVTMMFWYRQQPGQSLTLIATANQGSEATYESGFVIDKFPISRPNLTFSTLTVSNMSPEDSSIYLCSVEVRQGPNYGYTFGSGTRLTVV.

This clonotype was recorded many times. The CDR3 protein is CSARKSGIQETQYF. The CDR3 DNA follows: TGCAGTGCTAGAAAGTCAGGGATCCAAGAGACCCAGTACTTC. This chain joins TRBV20-1 and TRBJ2-5; a weak D match, TRBD1 (5 bases). The germline V gene has CDR1 DFQATT and CDR2 SNEGSKA (reference sequence). CDR3 length equals 14 residues. The V end was cut by 2 bases, the J end by 1 base, with 11 bases between.

This clonotype was counted ten times or more. V gene TRBV2 combines with J gene TRBJ1-1, with D perhaps TRBD1 (5 bases). Germline CDR1 is SNHLY and CDR2 is FYNNEI. CDR3 length: 14 residues. The ends were cut back, 5 bases at V and 8 bases at J, with 18 bases in the middle. The CDR3 is CASSRRGTAAEAFF. DNA for the CDR3: TGTGCCAGCAGTCGACGCGGGACGGCCGCAGAAGCTTTCTTT.

The table lists this clonotype with many counts. The V call is TRBV12-3 or TRBV12-4, the J call TRBJ2-3, with 10 nucleotides matching TRBD2. The CDR3 loop spans 14 amino acids. Trimming took 6 bases from V and 5 from J; bases not matched to a gene: 5. The CDR3 DNA reads TGTGCCAGCAGCGTAGCGGGGGGAGTAGATACGCAGTATTTT. Residues: CASSVAGGVDTQYF.

This clonotype was picked up many times. The genes are TRBV5-1 and TRBJ2-5; tentatively, D is TRBD2 (5 bases). The CDR3 extends over 15 amino acids. V was pared by 3 bases and J by 5 bases, with 17 bases between. Per the germline V gene, CDR1 is SGHRS and CDR2 is YFSETQ. CDR3 region: CASSWPGGGSETQYF. The CDR3 region has the DNA TGCGCCAGCAGCTGGCCGGGCGGAGGATCGGAGACCCAGTACTTC.

This clonotype was observed at least ten times. The chain couples TRBV29-1 to TRBJ2-2; D may correspond to TRBD1 or TRBD2 (5 bases each). The ends were cut back, 8 bases at V and 5 bases at J, with 12 bases in the middle. This CDR3 contains 12 residues. CDR1 is SQVTM, CDR2 ANQGSEA, per germline. The CDR3 is CSPLRGTGELFF. The CDR3 DNA follows: TGCAGCCCTCTGAGGGGTACCGGGGAGCTGTTTTTT.

About this clonotype: Being one base from a much bigger clone, this may be a read error. The rearrangement joins TRBV20-1 to TRBJ2-7; 9 bases align to TRBD1. The CDR3 is made up of 14 amino acids. The germline CDR1 and CDR2 sequences are DFQATT and SNEGSKA (reference sequence). V lost 0 bases, J lost 6 bases, and 6 bases stayed unmatched. Here the CDR3 reads CSARERGTGSEQYF. Here the CDR3 DNA reads TGCAGTGCTAGAGAGAGGGGGACAGGGAGCGAGCAGTACTTC.

The chain has TRBV3-1 and TRBJ2-7; no clear D. The CDR3 has 14 residues. Trimming removed 1 base at V and 2 bases at J, with 9 bases between. Germline V gene data show CDR1 as LGHDT and CDR2 as YNNKEL (reference sequence). This CDR3 reads CASSQVKETYEQYF. CDR3 bases: TGTGCCAGCAGCCAAGTTAAGGAGACCTACGAGCAGTACTTC.

The V gene is TRBV3-1, the J gene TRBJ2-1; D is undetermined. Per germline, CDR1 LGHDT and CDR2 YNNKEL (reference sequence). V was shortened by 4 bases and J by 4 bases, with 8 bases between the two germline ends. The CDR3 runs to 13 residues. The CDR3 loop reads CASSLVDYNEQFF. The CDR3 DNA is TGTGCCAGCAGCCTCGTGGATTACAATGAGCAGTTCTTC.